A single sample is the source of the 30 T cell receptor beta chains below, sequenced in a study of T-cell memory formation after mild COVID-19. MiXCR, run by TCRdb on the 5' RACE reads, gives a single entry per CDR3 protein. The profile shows under 300,000 distinct CDR3 sequences, over 9% of them singletons. What was sequenced was PBMCs or a T cell subset sorted from them (not recorded which). All receptors come from a man between 18 and 29 years old who had mild COVID-19 (a few samples of this study predate the infection). Cell type and time point are not known.

This clonotype appeared many times. V is TRBV5-1 and J is TRBJ2-2; tentative D call: TRBD1 (5 bases). Trimming took off 0 bases at V and 7 bases at J, with 16 bases between the two ends. CDR3 length equals 16 residues. Germline loops: CDR1 SGHRS, CDR2 YFSETQ. The CDR3 region is CASSLVLPDSGGELFF. CDR3 DNA: TGCGCCAGCAGCTTGGTATTGCCTGACAGTGGCGGGGAGCTGTTTTTT.

The sample holds many counts of this clonotype. The V gene is TRBV5-1, the J gene TRBJ1-2, with unresolved D. Germline V gene lookup returns CDR1 SGHRS and CDR2 YFSETQ. This CDR3 contains 14 residues. Deletions cut 7 bases from V and 7 bases from J, with 20 bases between. CDR3 coding DNA: TGCGCCAGCGGACCTCCGGGGAGGCTCGTTGGCTACACCTTC. It encodes CASGPPGRLVGYTF.

In its sample, this clonotype was seen a few times. This chain links TRBV12-3 or TRBV12-4 with TRBJ1-1; D is unresolved. There are 12 residues in the CDR3. Trimming removed 5 bases from V and 10 bases from J, with 14 bases in between. CDR3 amino acids: CASSLGSLGAFF. DNA for the CDR3: TGTGCCAGCAGTCTCGGGTCCCTCGGAGCTTTCTTT.

This chain uses TRBV20-1 with TRBJ1-5; D ambiguous. V lost 2 bases and J lost 0, with 8 bases in between. This CDR3 contains 14 residues. CDR1 is DFQATT and CDR2 is SNEGSKA in the germline V gene (reference sequence). The CDR3 DNA reads as TGCAGTGCTAGACAGGATTATAGCAATCAGCCCCAGCATTTT. Translation gives CSARQDYSNQPQHF.

This clonotype was seen ten or more times. The genes are TRBV5-5 and TRBJ2-2, with D tentatively TRBD1 or TRBD2 (5 bases each). CDR1 SGHKS and CDR2 YYEKEE come from the germline V gene (reference sequence). The CDR3 sequence is 15 residues long. V was pared by 3 bases and J by 0 bases, with 9 bases between. The CDR3 DNA is TGTGCCAGCAGCTGGGGGTCGGCGAACACCGGGGAGCTGTTTTTT. This sequence encodes CASSWGSANTGELFF.

This clonotype has more than one count but fewer than ten. CDR3: CASSLARLAGGLVSYNEQFF. The CDR3 coding sequence is TGTGCCAGCAGCTTAGCGCGGCTAGCGGGGGGGCTGGTTTCCTACAATGAGCAGTTCTTC. V and J are TRBV7-2 and TRBJ2-1; 12 bases agree with TRBD2. This CDR3 is built from 20 residues. Germline CDR1 and CDR2: SGHTA and FQGNSA. Germline trimming cut 0 bases from V and 1 base from J; bases unmatched to any gene: 10.

The rearrangement uses TRBV6-5 and TRBJ1-1, with D tentatively TRBD1 (5 bases). This CDR3 contains 15 residues. Trimming left V 2 bases short and J 0 bases short, with 10 bases between. Per the germline V gene, CDR1 is MNHEY and CDR2 is SVGAGI. CDR3 amino acids: CASSYRGSMNTEAFF. CDR3 sequence (DNA): TGTGCCAGCAGTTACCGGGGCAGCATGAACACTGAAGCTTTCTTT.

This clonotype was recorded at least ten times. The chain recombines TRBV11-2 with TRBJ2-3; unclear D gene. Germline V gives CDR1 SGHAT, CDR2 FQNNGV. CDR3 length: 12 amino acids. V shed 5 bases and J shed 5 bases, with 8 bases lying between them. The CDR3 loop is CASSLTIDTQYF. CDR3 bases: TGTGCCAGCAGCCTCACGATAGATACGCAGTATTTT. Full variable domain (rest looked up from reference TRBV11-2 and TRBJ2-3): EAGVAQSPRYKIIEKRQSVAFWCNPISGHATLYWYQQILGQGPKLLIQFQNNGVVDDSQLPKDRFSAERLKGVDSTLKIQPAKLEDSAVYLCASSLTIDTQYFGPGTRLTVL.

A few counts support this clonotype. The rearrangement uses TRBV29-1 and TRBJ2-7; 7 positions match TRBD2. The CDR3 has 14 residues. Germline V CDR1 and CDR2: SQVTM, ANQGSEA. V lost 6 bases and J lost 0; bases outside the gene matches: 8. Here the CDR3 reads CSVKGGGSSYEQYF. CDR3 bases: TGCAGCGTAAAGGGCGGGGGAAGCTCCTACGAGCAGTACTTC.

This clonotype was observed a handful of times. V is TRBV5-1 and J is TRBJ2-4; D is undetermined. This CDR3 spans 18 amino acids. CDR1 is SGHRS, CDR2 YFSETQ, per germline. The ends were cut back, 9 bases at V and 9 bases at J, with 34 bases in the middle. The CDR3 DNA is TGCGCCACTTCCGCTGTCAAGTCCAGTTCTACGGGCTCTCGCATTCAGTACTTC. It specifies CATSAVKSSSTGSRIQYF.

The chain uses TRBV2 and TRBJ2-3, with D perhaps matching TRBD1 (5 bases). V lost 2 bases and J lost 6, with 15 bases in between. This CDR3 comprises 15 residues. The germline gives CDR1 SNHLY, CDR2 FYNNEI. CDR3 DNA: TGTGCCAGCAGTGAACAATCCAGGAAGGGGGATACGCAGTATTTT. Protein: CASSEQSRKGDTQYF. Based on the CDR3 plus reference TRBV2 and TRBJ2-3, the full variable domain is EPEVTQTPSHQVTQMGQEVILRCVPISNHLYFYWYRQILGQKVEFLVSFYNNEISEKSEIFDDQFSVERPDGSNFTLKIRSTKLEDSAMYFCASSEQSRKGDTQYFGPGTRLTVL.

The chain has TRBV14 and TRBJ2-2, with 9 positions matching TRBD2. V lost 3 bases to trimming and J lost 5 bases; unmatched junction nucleotides: 7. CDR1 is SGHDN and CDR2 is FVKESK in the germline V gene. The CDR3 has 16 residues. CDR3 in amino acids: CASSHRILAGTGELFF. Written as DNA, the CDR3 is TGTGCCAGCAGCCATCGAATCCTAGCGGGGACCGGGGAGCTGTTTTTT.

The rearrangement uses TRBV18 and TRBJ2-7; D is possibly TRBD1 (6 bases). The CDR3 totals 15 residues. The germline V and J ends were trimmed by 3 bases and 5 bases, with 17 bases remaining between them. CDR1 and CDR2 (germline): KGHSH, LQKENI. CDR3: CASSPGASTTHEQYF. The DNA for the CDR3 is TGTGCCAGCTCACCGGGGGCCAGCACCACCCACGAGCAGTACTTC.

The chain combines TRBV6-1 with TRBJ2-5; possibly TRBD1 for D (6 bases). In germline, CDR1 is MNHNS, CDR2 SASEGT. This CDR3 is built from 15 residues. V was shortened by 3 bases and J by 4 bases, with 15 bases between the two germline ends. The DNA for the CDR3 is TGTGCCAGCAGTGACCAGCGGTGGGGGCGAGAGACCCAGTACTTC. As protein: CASSDQRWGRETQYF.

The J gene is TRBJ2-3, the V gene TRBV7-2; D is unclear. This CDR3 comprises 11 residues. Germline assignment: CDR1 SGHTA and CDR2 FQGNSA. V lost 2 bases and J 8 bases, leaving 5 bases between the germline ends. CDR3 sequence (DNA): TGTGCCAGCAGCTTAAGCCTTACGCAGTATTTT. Translated: CASSLSLTQYF.

This clonotype occurred a few times. V and J are TRBV5-5 and TRBJ1-4; 7 bases line up with TRBD1. Germline CDR1 SGHKS, CDR2 YYEKEE (reference sequence). The CDR3 totals 14 residues. V was pared by 3 bases and J by 7 bases, with 6 bases of the junction left unmatched. CDR3 loop: CASSSTGRIEKLFF. The CDR3 nucleotides are TGTGCCAGCAGCTCGACAGGGAGGATTGAAAAACTGTTTTTT.

The chain recombines TRBV12-3 or TRBV12-4 with TRBJ2-3, with a tentative D call TRBD2 (5 bases). This CDR3 comprises 16 residues. The germline V and J ends were trimmed by 6 bases and 4 bases, with 20 bases remaining between them. CDR3 bases: TGTGCCAGCAGCTCCGCTACAATTGCGGGTCCAGATACGCAGTATTTT. It yields the protein CASSSATIAGPDTQYF.

The genes are TRBV7-6 and TRBJ2-2; D perhaps matches TRBD2 (5 bases). The V and J ends lost 5 bases and 5 bases respectively, with 9 bases between them. Germline CDR1 and CDR2: SGHVS and FNYEAQ. This CDR3 contains 13 residues. Here the CDR3 DNA reads TGTGCCAGCAGCCCCGACTATACCGGGGAGCTGTTTTTT. It encodes CASSPDYTGELFF.

This clonotype showed up many times. This rearrangement joins TRBV5-1 to TRBJ2-7; D might be TRBD1 or TRBD2, each matching 6 bases. The CDR3 length is 14 residues. V lost 6 bases to trimming and J lost 6 bases, with 19 bases between them. Germline assignment: CDR1 SGHRS and CDR2 YFSETQ. DNA for the CDR3: TGCGCCAGCACCAACGGGGCAGGGGAGGTCGAGCAGTACTTC. It specifies CASTNGAGEVEQYF.

This clonotype was counted ten times or more. This chain links TRBV19 with TRBJ1-2; D might be TRBD1 (5 bases). The germline V and J ends were trimmed by 10 bases and 3 bases, with 18 bases remaining between them. Germline CDR1 and CDR2: LNHDA and SQIVND (reference sequence). This CDR3 has 14 amino acids. The CDR3 reads CATAVDSGYYGYTF. Here the CDR3 DNA reads TGTGCCACCGCGGTTGACTCAGGGTACTATGGCTACACCTTC. Using reference TRBV19 and TRBJ1-2 for the parts outside the CDR3, the full variable domain is DGGITQSPKYLFRKEGQNVTLSCEQNLNHDAMYWYRQDPGQGLRLIYYSQIVNDFQKGDIAEGYSVSREKKESFPLTVTSAQKNPTAFYLCATAVDSGYYGYTFGSGTRLTVV.

This clonotype was seen a handful of times. The V gene is TRBV29-1, the J gene TRBJ1-1, with D perhaps matching TRBD1 (6 bases). This CDR3 has 12 residues. V was shortened by 7 bases and J by 5 bases, with 14 bases between the two germline ends. Germline V gene sequence: CDR1 SQVTM, CDR2 ANQGSEA. CDR3 bases: TGCAGCGGCTACAGGGTTAGGACTGAAGCTTTCTTT. This encodes CSGYRVRTEAFF. Full variable domain (outside the CDR3, taken from reference TRBV29-1 and TRBJ1-1): SAVISQKPSRDICQRGTSLTIQCQVDSQVTMMFWYRQQPGQSLTLIATANQGSEATYESGFVIDKFPISRPNLTFSTLTVSNMSPEDSSIYLCSGYRVRTEAFFGQGTRLTVV.

This clonotype was seen a few times. V usage is TRBV4-3 and J usage is TRBJ2-2, with 7 bases lining up with TRBD1. Germline V gene lookup returns CDR1 LGHNA and CDR2 YSLEER. This CDR3 is 17 amino acids long. The V and J ends lost 0 bases and 8 bases, in that order; junction bases with no gene match: 12. The CDR3 here is CASSQDRGRRASGELFF. Written as DNA, the CDR3 is TGCGCCAGCAGCCAAGACAGGGGGAGAAGGGCGAGTGGGGAGCTGTTTTTT.

The V gene is TRBV15, the J gene TRBJ2-1; 11 bases match TRBD2. Losses at the gene ends were 5 bases for V and 5 bases for J; bases not matched to a gene: 14. Per germline, CDR1 LNHNV and CDR2 YYDKDF (reference sequence). The CDR3 is 18 residues long. CDR3 DNA: TGTGCCACCAGCTTAGGGGCCTCCGGGACTAGCGGAAACAATGAGCAGTTCTTC. Amino acid sequence: CATSLGASGTSGNNEQFF. The entire variable domain, with the rest obtained from reference TRBV15 and TRBJ2-1, is as follows: DAMVIQNPRYQVTQFGKPVTLSCSQTLNHNVMYWYQQKSSQAPKLLFHYYDKDFNNEADTPDNFQSRRPNTSFCFLDIRSPGLGDTAMYLCATSLGASGTSGNNEQFFGPGTRLTVL.

This clonotype was detected many times. The chain combines TRBV3-1 with TRBJ1-5; D is undetermined. Trimming took 3 bases from V and 3 from J, leaving 9 bases between them. The CDR3 is made up of 14 amino acids. The germline gives CDR1 LGHDT, CDR2 YNNKEL (reference sequence). In DNA form, the CDR3 reads TGTGCCAGCAGCCAGCAACCCTTCAATCAGCCCCAGCATTTT. Translating gives CASSQQPFNQPQHF.

V and J are TRBV20-1 and TRBJ2-3; TRBD2 matches 9 bases. Germline CDR1 is DFQATT and CDR2 is SNEGSKA (reference sequence). CDR3 length: 15 amino acids. The J segment lost 2 bases and the V segment lost 1 base, leaving 4 bases of the junction unmatched. The CDR3 nucleotides are TGCAGTGCTAGAGCGGCTAGCGGGGACACAGATACGCAGTATTTT. It encodes CSARAASGDTDTQYF.

This clonotype was counted only a few times. V usage is TRBV4-1 and J usage is TRBJ1-2; D is possibly TRBD1 (6 bases). From germline, CDR1 is MGHRA and CDR2 YSYEKL. The CDR3 extends over 16 amino acids. The germline V and J ends were trimmed by 0 bases and 2 bases, with 13 bases remaining between them. The DNA of the CDR3 is TGCGCCAGCAGCCAAGAGCCGGGACAATGGAACTATGGCTACACCTTC. This encodes CASSQEPGQWNYGYTF.

This clonotype was counted between two and nine times. The rearrangement joins TRBV7-9 to TRBJ2-3; the match to TRBD2 covers 14 bases. V lost 4 bases, J lost 6 bases, and 12 bases stayed unmatched. Per the germline V gene, CDR1 is SEHNR and CDR2 is FQNEAQ (reference sequence). The CDR3 extends over 18 amino acids. This chain's CDR3 is CASSSGLAGEQPRDTQYF. CDR3 bases: TGTGCCAGCAGCTCGGGACTAGCGGGGGAGCAGCCCCGGGATACGCAGTATTTT.

The chain uses TRBV6-6 and TRBJ1-1, with D possibly matching TRBD1 (5 bases). In germline, CDR1 is MNHNY, CDR2 SVGAGI (reference sequence). The CDR3 contains 15 residues. Trimming cost V 2 bases and J 1 base, with 11 bases left between them. CDR3 coding DNA: TGTGCCAGCAGTTACGGGCCGGGACCGAACACTGAAGCTTTCTTT. Protein product: CASSYGPGPNTEAFF.

This clonotype was recorded a few times. This sequence joins TRBV4-3 and TRBJ1-2; TRBD1 matches 7 bases. The CDR3 contains 14 residues. Germline V gene data show CDR1 as LGHNA and CDR2 as YSLEER. Trimming cost V 1 base and J 4 bases; bases outside gene matches: 3. The CDR3 region is CASSQAGTVYGYTF. The CDR3 nucleotides are TGCGCCAGCAGCCAAGCGGGGACAGTCTATGGCTACACCTTC.

The V call is TRBV20-1, the J call TRBJ2-1; D gene ambiguous. Trimming pared 0 bases from V and 10 bases from J, leaving 19 bases between. This CDR3 has 15 residues. Per germline, CDR1 DFQATT and CDR2 SNEGSKA (reference sequence). Written as DNA, the CDR3 is TGCAGTGCTAGAGATTTCAAGGCCCCGTTATGGGAGCAGTTCTTC. Translated: CSARDFKAPLWEQFF.